These T cell receptor beta chains were read from a single sample in a study of beta chain features in type 1 diabetes. Sequencing used immunoSEQ multiplex PCR; TCRdb keeps in-frame clones, though not all of them. The table includes roughly 240,000 clones, under 70% detected once. Sequencing was carried out using naive CD4+ T cells from blood. The receptor source for this set is a man aged 25-45 years in good health. CDR3s include the opening cysteine and the closing phenylalanine or tryptophan. The D gene is left open where the match is weak. Some rows have no size entry. The others give once, few or many, or a class for an expanded clone.

>TRBJ1-2|.|.|TRBV29-1
TGCAGCGCTTCGGCGGGAAACTATGGCTACACCTTC
CSASAGNYGYTF
>TRBJ2-1|TRBD2|.|TRBV4-3
TGCGCCAGCAGCTCTAGCGGGAGCATTTACAATGAGCAGTTCTTC
CASSSSGSIYNEQFF
>TRBJ2-6|.|few|TRBV7-2
TGTGCCAGCAGCTTAAACGGACCCGGGGCCTCCTCTGGGGCCAACGTCCTGACTTTC
CASSLNGPGASSGANVLTF
>TRBJ2-1|.|.|TRBV29-1
TGCAGCGTCGCTACAGGGAGCTCCTACAATGAGCAGTTCTTC
CSVATGSSYNEQFF
>TRBJ2-5|TRBD1|.|TRBV11-2
TGTGCCAGCAGCATGGGACAGGGGAATTCGGAGACCCAGTACTTC
CASSMGQGNSETQYF
>TRBJ2-2|TRBD1|.|TRBV30
TGTGCCTGGAGTGTGCATTGGGACAGAGGCACCGGGGAGCTGTTTTTT
CAWSVHWDRGTGELFF
>TRBJ2-3|.|few|TRBV28
TGTGCCAGCAGTTCCCGACGGAGCACAGATACGCAGTATTTT
CASSSRRSTDTQYF
>TRBJ2-3|TRBD1|.|TRBV10-3
TGTGCCATCAGTGAGGAGGGACAGCTCGCACGCACAGATACGCAGTATTTT
CAISEEGQLARTDTQYF
>TRBJ2-1|.|.|TRBV11-2
TGTGCCAGCAGCAGCACAGGGATTGAGCAGTTCTTC
CASSSTGIEQFF
>TRBJ2-5|.|.|TRBV29-1
TGCAGCGTTCTCAGGGGGGAAGAGACCCAGTACTTC
CSVLRGEETQYF
>TRBJ1-6|.|.|TRBV7-9
TGTGCCAGCAGCTTAGGGACCTTCGGGCAGTCACCCCTCCACTTT
CASSLGTFGQSPLHF
>TRBJ2-1|TRBD1|.|TRBV30
TGTGCCTGGAGAACGACAGGGGTGGGCTACAATGAGCAGTTCTTC
CAWRTTGVGYNEQFF
>TRBJ2-1|TRBD2|.|TRBV28
TGTGCCAGCAGCCGGACTAGGTACAATGAGCAGTTCTTC
CASSRTRYNEQFF
>TRBJ2-1|TRBD2|.|TRBV7-2
TGTGCCAGCAGCTTTCGAACTAGCGGGACCGTAAATGAGCAGTTCTTC
CASSFRTSGTVNEQFF
>TRBJ2-5|.|.|TRBV30
TGTGCCTGGAAGCTGTACCAAGAGACCCAGTACTTC
CAWKLYQETQYF
>TRBJ2-5|.|.|TRBV30
TGTGCCTGGAGTGTACAAGGAAGGGAGACCCAGTACTTC
CAWSVQGRETQYF
>TRBJ2-1|.|.|TRBV18
TGTGCCAGCTCCCTGGAGGGCCACAATGAGCAGTTCTTC
CASSLEGHNEQFF
>TRBJ2-1|.|.|TRBV28
TGTGCCAGCAGCTCAAGCGGATACTCCTACAATGAGCAGTTCTTC
CASSSSGYSYNEQFF
>TRBJ2-7|TRBD2|few|TRBV29-1
TGCAGCGTTGGGACTAGCAACAACGAGCAGTACTTC
CSVGTSNNEQYF
>TRBJ1-5|.|once|TRBV30
TGTGCCTGGAAGGACAGCGCAGATCAGCCCCAGCATTTT
CAWKDSADQPQHF
>TRBJ2-5|TRBD1|few|TRBV30
TGTGCCTGGAGAAAAACAGGGGTGGCCGACCAGTACTTC
CAWRKTGVADQYF
>TRBJ2-2|.|.|TRBV2
TGTGCCAGCAGTGAAATGAGCACCGGGGAGCTGTTTTTT
CASSEMSTGELFF
>TRBJ2-5|.|.|TRBV5-1
TGCGCCAGCAGCGTGTACCAAGAGACCCAGTACTTC
CASSVYQETQYF
>TRBJ2-5|TRBD1|.|TRBV7-9
TGTGCCAGCAGTTCCGGGACAGGGGCACAAGAGACCCAGTACTTC
CASSSGTGAQETQYF
>TRBJ2-1|.|.|TRBV2
TGTGCCAGTGTGAGGGAGAAGTACAATGAGCAGTTCTTC
CASVREKYNEQFF
>TRBJ1-6|TRBD1|.|TRBV10-3
TGTGCCATCAGTGAAGGGACAGGAGATTCACCCCTCCACTTT
CAISEGTGDSPLHF
>TRBJ2-3|TRBD1|.|TRBV2
TGTGCCAGCGCCAAAGGACAGGGGGCAATCACAGATACGCAGTATTTT
CASAKGQGAITDTQYF
>TRBJ1-1|TRBD1|.|TRBV30
TGTGCCTGGAGTGTCCCTCGACAGGGTAACACTGAAGCTTTCTTT
CAWSVPRQGNTEAFF